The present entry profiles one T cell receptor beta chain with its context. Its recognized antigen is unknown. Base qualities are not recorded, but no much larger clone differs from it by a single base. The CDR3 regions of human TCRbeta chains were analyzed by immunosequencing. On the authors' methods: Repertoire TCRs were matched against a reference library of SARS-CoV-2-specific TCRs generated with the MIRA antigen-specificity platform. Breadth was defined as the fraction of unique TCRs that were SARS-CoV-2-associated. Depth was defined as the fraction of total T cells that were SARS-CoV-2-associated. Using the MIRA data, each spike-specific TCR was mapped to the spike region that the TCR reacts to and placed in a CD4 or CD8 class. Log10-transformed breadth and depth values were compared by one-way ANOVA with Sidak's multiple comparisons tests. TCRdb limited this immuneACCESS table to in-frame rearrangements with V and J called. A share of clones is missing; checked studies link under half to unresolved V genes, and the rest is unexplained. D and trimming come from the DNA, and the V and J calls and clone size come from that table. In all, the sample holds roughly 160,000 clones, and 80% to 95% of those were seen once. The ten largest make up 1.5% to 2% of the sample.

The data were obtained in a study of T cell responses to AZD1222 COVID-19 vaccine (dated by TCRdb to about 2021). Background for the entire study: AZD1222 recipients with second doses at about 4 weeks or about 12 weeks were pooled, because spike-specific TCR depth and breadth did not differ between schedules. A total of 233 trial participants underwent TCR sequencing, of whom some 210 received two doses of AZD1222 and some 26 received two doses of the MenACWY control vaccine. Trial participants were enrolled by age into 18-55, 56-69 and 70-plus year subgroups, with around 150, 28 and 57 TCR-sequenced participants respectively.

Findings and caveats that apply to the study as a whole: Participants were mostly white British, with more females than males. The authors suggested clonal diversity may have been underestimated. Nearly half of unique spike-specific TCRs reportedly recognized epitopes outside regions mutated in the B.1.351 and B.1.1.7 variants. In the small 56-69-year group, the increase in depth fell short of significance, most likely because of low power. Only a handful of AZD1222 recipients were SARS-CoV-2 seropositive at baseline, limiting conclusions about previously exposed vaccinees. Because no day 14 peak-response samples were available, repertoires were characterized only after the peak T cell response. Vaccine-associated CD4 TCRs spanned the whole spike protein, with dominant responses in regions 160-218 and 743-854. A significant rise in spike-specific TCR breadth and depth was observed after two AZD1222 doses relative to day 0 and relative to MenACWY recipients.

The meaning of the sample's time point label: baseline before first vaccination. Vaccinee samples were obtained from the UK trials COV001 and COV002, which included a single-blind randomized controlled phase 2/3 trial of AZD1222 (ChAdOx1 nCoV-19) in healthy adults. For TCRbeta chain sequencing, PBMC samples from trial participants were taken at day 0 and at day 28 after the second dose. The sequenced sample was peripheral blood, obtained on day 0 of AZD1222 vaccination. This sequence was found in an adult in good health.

The nucleotide sequence is given as TGTGCCAGCAGCCAAGCCAGGGATTACGAGCAGTACTTC. Translated, this gives CASSQARDYEQYF. The chain joins TRBV4-2 to TRBJ2-7; possibly the D gene is TRBD1, per 5 matching bases. As encoded in the germline V gene, CDR1 is LGHNA while CDR2 is YNFKEQ. V is cut by 1 base and J by 4 bases, and the space between the germline ends is 8 bases. The CDR3 runs 13 residues from the cysteine to the phenylalanine. Just the 39-base CDR3 DNA is kept, in frame starting at base 1.